One and the same sample provided the 24 T cell receptor beta chains below, sequenced in a study of CD8 T cells in ankylosing spondylitis. From the 5' RACE reads, TCRdb called clonotypes with MiXCR, one entry per CDR3 protein. The sample shows under 200,000 distinct CDR3 sequences, roughly 12% of them seen only once. The sample was blood, either unsorted or a sorted T cell fraction (not recorded which). The receptors derive from a male donor with ankylosing spondylitis or in good health (not recorded which).

This clonotype was picked up many times. The V and J genes are TRBV24-1 and TRBJ2-2; 10 nucleotides match TRBD1. This CDR3 region has 13 residues. Trimming took 9 bases from V and 4 from J; bases not matched to a gene: 1. CDR1 and CDR2 (germline): KGHDR, SFDVKD. The CDR3 region has the DNA TGTGCCACCGGGGACAGGGGCACCGGGGAGCTGTTTTTT. This codes for CATGDRGTGELFF.

The table lists this clonotype with many counts. This chain links TRBV20-1 with TRBJ2-5; D gene ambiguous. Germline V CDR1 and CDR2: DFQATT, SNEGSKA (reference sequence). This CDR3 is 10 amino acids long. Trimming shortened V by 4 bases and J by 6 bases, and 6 bases separated the two germline ends. CDR3 nucleotide sequence: TGCAGTGCTATTCATAAGACCCAGTACTTC. This translates into CSAIHKTQYF.

This clonotype has only a few counts. The chain uses TRBV12-3 or TRBV12-4 and TRBJ2-2; 10 nucleotides agree with TRBD1. V shed 6 bases and J 4 bases; nucleotides not matched to a gene: 8. This CDR3 is built from 16 residues. CDR3 sequence: CASRKTGGASTGELFF. CDR3 nucleotide sequence: TGTGCCAGCAGGAAGACAGGGGGCGCCAGCACCGGGGAGCTGTTTTTT.

Points on this clonotype: With a much larger clone just one base away, this may be a read error. V usage is TRBV18 and J usage is TRBJ2-3; 10 positions agree with TRBD1. The CDR3 contains 17 residues. Germline V gene data show CDR1 as KGHSH and CDR2 as LQKENI. CDR3 nucleotide sequence: TGTGCCAGCTCACCCAATATCGTGGGACAGGGGACAGGTACGCAGTATTTT. It yields the protein CASSPNIVGQGTGTQYF.

Ten or more counts support this clonotype. This rearrangement joins TRBV12-3 or TRBV12-4 to TRBJ2-3, with 9 bases lining up with TRBD2. This CDR3 spans 15 amino acids. V trimming: 6 bases; J trimming: 6 bases; junction bases outside the gene matches: 10. CDR3 region: CASRTSAGGGDTQYF. DNA for the CDR3: TGTGCCAGCAGGACTTCAGCGGGAGGCGGGGATACGCAGTATTTT.

In regard to this clonotype: One junction end disagrees with the germline gene, perhaps due to a read error. The rearrangement links TRBV12-3 or TRBV12-4 to TRBJ2-7, with unresolved D. This CDR3 is 12 amino acids long. The CDR3 sequence: CTSSARNYEQYF. The CDR3, as DNA: TGTACCAGCAGTGCCAGGAATTACGAGCAGTACTTC.

At least ten counts were recorded for this clonotype. The rearrangement uses TRBV20-1 and TRBJ1-2; D unresolved. CDR1 is DFQATT and CDR2 is SNEGSKA in the germline V gene (reference sequence). Trimming took 3 bases from V and 3 from J, leaving 11 bases between them. This CDR3 has 13 amino acids. CDR3 amino acids: CSARAGADYGYTF. CDR3 sequence (DNA): TGCAGTGCTAGGGCAGGAGCCGACTATGGCTACACCTTC.

This clonotype came up many times. The chain has TRBV30 and TRBJ2-3; 8 bases match TRBD2. This CDR3 is built from 16 residues. With 6 bases clipped from V and 6 bases from J, the junction kept 17 bases outside the gene matches. CDR1 and CDR2 (germline): GTSNPN, SVGIG (reference sequence). CDR3 nucleotides: TGTGCCTGCCCCTCAGGGCCAGCGGGAGTCGAGGATACGCAGTATTTT. The encoded protein is CACPSGPAGVEDTQYF.

This clonotype has ten or more counts. The CDR3 sequence is CASSFRDRETQYF. The CDR3 coding sequence is TGTGCCAGCAGTTTTCGAGATAGGGAGACCCAGTACTTC. This chain links TRBV12-3 or TRBV12-4 with TRBJ2-5; D unresolved. The V end was cut by 3 bases, the J end by 5 bases, with 10 bases between. The CDR3 contains 13 residues.

This clonotype was counted ten times or more. V and J are TRBV6-5 and TRBJ1-3, with D uncertain. CDR1 is MNHEY and CDR2 is SVGAGI in the germline V gene. V was cut by 2 bases and J by 4 bases, with 15 bases left in between. This CDR3 has 16 amino acids. The CDR3 DNA reads TGTGCCAGCAGTTACCGGGCAGGAAGGTTCGGAAACACCATATATTTT. It codes for CASSYRAGRFGNTIYF.

In this sample, this clonotype turned up many times. V gene TRBV29-1 combines with J gene TRBJ1-2; TRBD1 might be the D (6 bases). In germline, CDR1 is SQVTM, CDR2 ANQGSEA. This CDR3 has 15 residues. Deletions cut 3 bases from V and 1 base from J, with 15 bases between. The CDR3 is CSVEVAGASNYGYTF. In DNA form, the CDR3 reads TGCAGCGTTGAGGTGGCAGGGGCTAGTAACTATGGCTACACCTTC.

This clonotype was seen at least ten times. This chain links TRBV6-1 with TRBJ1-4; no definite D call. The CDR3 runs 15 residues. Germline CDR1 MNHNS, CDR2 SASEGT. V was trimmed by 8 bases and J by 6 bases, leaving 19 bases between them. The CDR3 DNA sequence: TGTGCCAGCGGCTATGCCCGAGGGAGAGATGAAAAACTGTTTTTT. As protein: CASGYARGRDEKLFF.

This clonotype has more than one count but fewer than ten. The V call is TRBV6-5, the J call TRBJ2-3; D gene ambiguous. The CDR3 length is 12 residues. V gave up 8 bases and J gave up 8 bases, with 14 bases separating them. The V gene's germline CDR1 is MNHEY and CDR2 SVGAGI. The chain's CDR3 is CASEDPPGTQYF. The DNA of the CDR3 is TGTGCCAGCGAGGACCCCCCTGGTACGCAGTATTTT.

This clonotype was seen at least ten times. The V and J genes are TRBV27 and TRBJ2-7; D is perhaps TRBD2 (5 bases). Germline CDR1 MNHEY, CDR2 SMNVEV (reference sequence). Trimming took off 0 bases at V and 3 bases at J, with 6 bases between the two ends. CDR3 size: 13 residues. The CDR3 region has the DNA TGTGCCAGCAGTTTATCGGAGGACTACGAGCAGTACTTC. As protein: CASSLSEDYEQYF.

This clonotype was observed many times. The rearrangement links TRBV5-1 to TRBJ2-2, with D perhaps matching TRBD1 or TRBD2 (6 bases each). The CDR3 has 16 amino acids. Germline loops: CDR1 SGHRS, CDR2 YFSETQ. The V end was cut by 0 bases, the J end by 1 base, with 10 bases between. The CDR3 loop is CASSLEGGRNTGELFF. In nucleotides, the CDR3 is TGCGCCAGCAGCTTGGAAGGGGGGCGGAACACCGGGGAGCTGTTTTTT.

This clonotype showed up just a few times. Written as DNA, the CDR3 is TGCAGTGCTAGCGGCGCTTCGGGCGGGGACAATCAGCCCCAGCATTTT. Amino acid sequence: CSASGASGGDNQPQHF. The chain carries TRBV20-1 and TRBJ1-5; D is unresolved. Trimming cost V 3 bases and J 3 bases, with 18 bases left between them. Germline V gives CDR1 DFQATT, CDR2 SNEGSKA (reference sequence). This CDR3 region has 16 residues.

A note on this clonotype: It may be a read error: a sequence one base away is much more abundant. The chain uses TRBV29-1 and TRBJ1-2, with TRBD1 as a possible D gene (6 bases). Germline V lookup: CDR1 SQVTM, CDR2 ANQGSEA. CDR3 length: 14 residues. DNA of the CDR3: TGCAGCGTCCAAACCGGGGGGCGCACACATGGCTGCACCTTC. This gives the protein CSVQTGGRTHGCTF. The full variable domain, with the rest looked up from reference TRBV29-1 and TRBJ1-2, is SAVISQKPSRDICQRGTSLTIQCQVDSQVTMMFWYRQQPGQSLTLIATANQGSEATYESGFVIDKFPISRPNLTFSTLTVSNMSPEDSSIYLCSVQTGGRTHGCTFGSGTRLTVV.

This clonotype was found a few times. The CDR3 DNA sequence: TGTGCCAGCAGCCCCCGGGACAGGGGGCAAGAGACCCAGTACTTC. Its translation: CASSPRDRGQETQYF. The chain combines TRBV7-8 with TRBJ2-5, with 11 bases fitting TRBD1. Germline lookup yields CDR1 SGHVS and CDR2 FQNEAQ. This CDR3 spans 15 amino acids. The ends lost 5 bases at V and 2 bases at J; junction bases unmatched: 4. The full variable domain, rest sourced from reference TRBV7-8 and TRBJ2-5, is GAGVSQSPRYKVAKRGQDVALRCDPISGHVSLFWYQQALGQGPEFLTYFQNEAQLDKSGLPSDRFFAERPEGSVSTLKIQRTQQEDSAVYLCASSPRDRGQETQYFGPGTRLLVL.

About this clonotype: This may be a read error: a much more frequent sequence differs by one nucleotide. The chain uses TRBV10-1 and TRBJ2-7; TRBD1 matches 10 bases. This CDR3 comprises 18 residues. Germline loops: CDR1 WNHNN, CDR2 SYGVQD (reference sequence). V lost 6 bases and J lost 3; bases outside the gene matches: 17. DNA for the CDR3: TGCGCCAGCAGCCGGCTACCGGGACAGGGGAGCTCCTACTACGAGCAGTACTTC. Its translation: CASSRLPGQGSSYYEQYF.

This clonotype was observed at least ten times. CDR3 amino acids: CATSSLNSGNTIYF. CDR3 nucleotides: TGTGCCACCAGCAGTCTTAACTCTGGAAACACCATATATTTT. The chain is built from TRBV15 and TRBJ1-3; D is unclear. The CDR3 has 14 residues. Trimming cost V 3 bases and J 0 bases, with 6 bases left between them. Germline V gene lookup returns CDR1 LNHNV and CDR2 YYDKDF (reference sequence).

This clonotype was counted only a few times. The chain links TRBV9 to TRBJ2-3, with 9 bases identical to TRBD2. The trim removed 3 bases at V and 6 bases at J, leaving 2 bases unmatched. The germline CDR1 and CDR2 sequences are SGDLS and YYNGEE. This CDR3 is 13 amino acids long. The CDR3 protein is CASSALAGDTQYF. Written as DNA, the CDR3 is TGTGCCAGCAGCGCCCTAGCGGGGGATACGCAGTATTTT.

This clonotype was picked up many times. This chain uses TRBV20-1 with TRBJ1-2; 9 nucleotides match TRBD1. Germline CDR1 and CDR2: DFQATT and SNEGSKA (reference sequence). J gave up 8 bases and V 5 bases, and 9 bases lay outside the gene matches. CDR3 length equals 13 residues. CDR3 loop: CSAWDRVIGGYTF. As DNA, the CDR3 is TGCAGTGCTTGGGACAGGGTAATAGGGGGCTACACCTTC.

At least ten counts were recorded for this clonotype. The chain couples TRBV7-2 to TRBJ2-2; no clear D. Germline loops: CDR1 SGHTA, CDR2 FQGNSA. Trimming removed 4 bases from V and 7 bases from J, with 7 bases in between. The CDR3 sequence is 12 residues long. CDR3 bases: TGTGCCAGCAGCTCCAATATCGGGGAGCTGTTTTTT. It codes for CASSSNIGELFF. Using reference TRBV7-2 and TRBJ2-2 for the parts outside the CDR3, the full variable domain is GAGVSQSPSNKVTEKGKDVELRCDPISGHTALYWYRQSLGQGLEFLIYFQGNSAPDKSGLPSDRFSAERTGGSVSTLTIQRTQQEDSAVYLCASSSNIGELFFGEGSRLTVL.

This clonotype was seen many times. The chain carries TRBV12-3 or TRBV12-4 and TRBJ1-2; D gene unclear. The germline V and J ends were trimmed by 2 bases and 0 bases, with 10 bases remaining between them. This CDR3 has 15 residues. The CDR3 is CASSLSEAANYGYTF. The CDR3 DNA follows: TGTGCCAGCAGTTTATCAGAGGCTGCTAACTATGGCTACACCTTC.